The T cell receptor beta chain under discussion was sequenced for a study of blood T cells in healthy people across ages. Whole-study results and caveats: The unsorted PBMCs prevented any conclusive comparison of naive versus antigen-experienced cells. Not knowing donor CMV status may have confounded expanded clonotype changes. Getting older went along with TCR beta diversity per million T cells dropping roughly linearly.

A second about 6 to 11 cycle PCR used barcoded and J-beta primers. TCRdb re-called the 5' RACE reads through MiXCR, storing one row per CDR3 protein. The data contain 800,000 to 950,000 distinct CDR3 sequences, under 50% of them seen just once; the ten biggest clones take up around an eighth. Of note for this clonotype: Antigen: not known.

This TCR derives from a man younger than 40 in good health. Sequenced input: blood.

CDR3 nucleotide sequence: TGCAGCGCCCTGTCCAACTATGGCTACACCTTC. Protein product: CSALSNYGYTF. This sequence joins TRBV29-1 and TRBJ1-2; D not resolved. This CDR3 has 11 amino acids. V lost 7 bases and J 2 bases, leaving 8 bases between the germline ends. Germline assignment: CDR1 SQVTM and CDR2 ANQGSEA.